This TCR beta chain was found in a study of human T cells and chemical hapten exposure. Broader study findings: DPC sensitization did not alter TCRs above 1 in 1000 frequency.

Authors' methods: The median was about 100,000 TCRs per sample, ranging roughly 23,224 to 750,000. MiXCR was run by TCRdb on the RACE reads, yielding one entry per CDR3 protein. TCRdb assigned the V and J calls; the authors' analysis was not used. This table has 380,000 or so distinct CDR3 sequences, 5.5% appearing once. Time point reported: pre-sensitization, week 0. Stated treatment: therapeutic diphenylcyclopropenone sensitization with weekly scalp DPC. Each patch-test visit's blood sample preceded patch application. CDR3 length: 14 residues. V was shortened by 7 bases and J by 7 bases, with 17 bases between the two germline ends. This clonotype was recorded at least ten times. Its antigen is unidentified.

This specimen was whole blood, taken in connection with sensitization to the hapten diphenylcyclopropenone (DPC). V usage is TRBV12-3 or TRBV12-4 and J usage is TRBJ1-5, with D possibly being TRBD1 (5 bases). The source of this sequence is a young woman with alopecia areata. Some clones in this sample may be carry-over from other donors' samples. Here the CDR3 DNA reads TGTGCCAGCACTCCCCAGGGTTTTAGGCAGCCCCAGCATTTT. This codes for CASTPQGFRQPQHF.